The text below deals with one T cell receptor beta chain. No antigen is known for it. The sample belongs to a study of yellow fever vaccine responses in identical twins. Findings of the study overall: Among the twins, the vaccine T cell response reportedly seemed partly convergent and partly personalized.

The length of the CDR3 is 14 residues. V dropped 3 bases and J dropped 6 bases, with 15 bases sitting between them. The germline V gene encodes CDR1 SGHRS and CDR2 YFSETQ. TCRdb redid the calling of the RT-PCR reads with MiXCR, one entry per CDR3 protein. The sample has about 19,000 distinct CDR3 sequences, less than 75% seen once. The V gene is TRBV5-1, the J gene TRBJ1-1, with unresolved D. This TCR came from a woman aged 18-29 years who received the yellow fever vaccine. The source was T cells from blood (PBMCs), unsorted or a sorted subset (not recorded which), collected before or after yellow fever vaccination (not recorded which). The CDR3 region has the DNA TGCGCCAGCAGCTCCACCGGAGGGAGTGCTGAAGCTTTCTTT. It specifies CASSSTGGSAEAFF.